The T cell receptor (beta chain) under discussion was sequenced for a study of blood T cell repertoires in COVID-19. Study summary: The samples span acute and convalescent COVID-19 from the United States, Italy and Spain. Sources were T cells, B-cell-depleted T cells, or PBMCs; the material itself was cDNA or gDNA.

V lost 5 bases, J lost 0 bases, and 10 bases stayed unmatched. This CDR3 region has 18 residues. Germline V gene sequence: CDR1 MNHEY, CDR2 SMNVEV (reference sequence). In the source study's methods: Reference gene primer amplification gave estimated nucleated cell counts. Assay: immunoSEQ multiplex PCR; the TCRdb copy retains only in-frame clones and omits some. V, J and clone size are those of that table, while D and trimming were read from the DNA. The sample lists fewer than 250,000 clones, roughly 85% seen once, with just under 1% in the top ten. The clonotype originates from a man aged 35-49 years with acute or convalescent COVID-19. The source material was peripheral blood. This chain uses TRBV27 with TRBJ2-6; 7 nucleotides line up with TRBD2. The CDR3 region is CASSPWGGPGSGANVLTF. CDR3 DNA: TGTGCCAGCAGTCCCTGGGGGGGACCTGGCTCTGGGGCCAACGTCCTGACTTTC.